This entry features one T cell receptor (beta chain) sequence. Generated by immunoSEQ multiplex PCR, the TCRdb table keeps only in-frame clones and is missing some. The repertoire holds about 24,000 clones, with 70% to 90% as singletons. CDR1 MGHRA and CDR2 YSYEKL come from the germline V gene. This CDR3 has 14 amino acids. Trimming stripped 1 base from V and 2 bases from J, with 8 bases between. The data stem from a study of T cell changes during pregnancy in multiple sclerosis. V gene TRBV4-1 combines with J gene TRBJ1-2, with a possible D match to TRBD1 (6 bases). The sequence came from a female donor in good health, enrolled as a control in a pregnancy study. The sample here was CD4+ T cells from peripheral blood mononuclear cells, taken in the second trimester of pregnancy. The DNA for the CDR3 is TGCGCCAGCAGCCAAGGACAGGCCAACTATGGCTACACCTTC. Its translation: CASSQGQANYGYTF.